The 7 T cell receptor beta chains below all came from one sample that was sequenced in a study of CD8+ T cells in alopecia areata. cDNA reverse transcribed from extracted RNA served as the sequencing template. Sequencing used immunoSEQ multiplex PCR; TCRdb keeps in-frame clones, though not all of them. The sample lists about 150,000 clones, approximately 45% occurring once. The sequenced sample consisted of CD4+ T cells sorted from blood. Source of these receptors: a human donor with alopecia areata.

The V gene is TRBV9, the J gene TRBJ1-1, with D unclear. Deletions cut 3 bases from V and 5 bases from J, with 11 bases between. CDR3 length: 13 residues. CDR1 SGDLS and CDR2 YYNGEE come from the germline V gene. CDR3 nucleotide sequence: TGTGCCAGCAGCGCCTCCTTGGGGACTGAAGCTTTCTTT. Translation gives CASSASLGTEAFF.

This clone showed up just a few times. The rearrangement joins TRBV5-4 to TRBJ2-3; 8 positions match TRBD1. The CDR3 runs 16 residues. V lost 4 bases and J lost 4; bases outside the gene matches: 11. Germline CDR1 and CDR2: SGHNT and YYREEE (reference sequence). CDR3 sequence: CASSRPLQGVPDTQYF. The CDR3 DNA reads TGTGCCAGCAGCCGACCGCTACAGGGGGTCCCAGATACGCAGTATTTT.

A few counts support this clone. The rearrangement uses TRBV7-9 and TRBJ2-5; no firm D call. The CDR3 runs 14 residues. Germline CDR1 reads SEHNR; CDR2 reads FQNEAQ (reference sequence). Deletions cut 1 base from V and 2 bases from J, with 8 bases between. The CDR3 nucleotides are TGTGCCAGCAGCTTAGGGAGCGTACAAGAGACCCAGTACTTC. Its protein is CASSLGSVQETQYF. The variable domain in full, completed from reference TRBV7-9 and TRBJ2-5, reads DTGVSQNPRHKITKRGQNVTFRCDPISEHNRLYWYRQTLGQGPEFLTYFQNEAQLEKSRLLSDRFSAERPKGSFSTLEIQRTEQGDSAMYLCASSLGSVQETQYFGPGTRLLVL.

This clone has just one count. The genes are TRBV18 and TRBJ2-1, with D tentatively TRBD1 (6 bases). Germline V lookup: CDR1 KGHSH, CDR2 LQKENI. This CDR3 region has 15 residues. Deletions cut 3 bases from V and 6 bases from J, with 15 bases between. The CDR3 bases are TGTGCCAGCTCACCCGCGAGACAGGCTTTCAATGAGCAGTTCTTC. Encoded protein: CASSPARQAFNEQFF.

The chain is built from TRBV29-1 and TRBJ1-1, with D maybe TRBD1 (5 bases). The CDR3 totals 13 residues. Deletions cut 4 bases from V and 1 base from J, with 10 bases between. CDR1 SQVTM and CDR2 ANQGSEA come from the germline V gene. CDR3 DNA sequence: TGCAGCGTTGGACAACAGGAGAACACTGAAGCTTTCTTT. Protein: CSVGQQENTEAFF.

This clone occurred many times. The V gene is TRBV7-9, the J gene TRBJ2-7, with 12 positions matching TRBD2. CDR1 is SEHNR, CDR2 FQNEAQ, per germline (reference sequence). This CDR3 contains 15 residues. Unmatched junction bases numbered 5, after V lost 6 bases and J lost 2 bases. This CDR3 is CASSSRTSGTYEQYF. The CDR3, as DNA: TGTGCCAGCAGTAGTCGGACTAGCGGGACCTACGAGCAGTACTTC.

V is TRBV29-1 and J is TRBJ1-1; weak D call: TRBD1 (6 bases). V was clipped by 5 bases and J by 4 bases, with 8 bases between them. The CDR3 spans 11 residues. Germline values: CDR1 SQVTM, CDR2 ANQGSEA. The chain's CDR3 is CSVWGATEAFF. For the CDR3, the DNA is TGCAGCGTTTGGGGGGCCACTGAAGCTTTCTTT.